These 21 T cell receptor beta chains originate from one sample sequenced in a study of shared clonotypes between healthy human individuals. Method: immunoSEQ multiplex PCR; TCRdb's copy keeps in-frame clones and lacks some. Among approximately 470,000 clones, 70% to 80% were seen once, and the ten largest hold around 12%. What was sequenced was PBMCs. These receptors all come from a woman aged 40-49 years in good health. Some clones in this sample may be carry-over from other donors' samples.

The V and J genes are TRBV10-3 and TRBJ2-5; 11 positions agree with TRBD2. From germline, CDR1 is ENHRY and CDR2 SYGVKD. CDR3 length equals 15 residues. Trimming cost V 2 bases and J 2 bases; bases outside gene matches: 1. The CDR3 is CAISERLAGQETQYF. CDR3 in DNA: TGTGCCATCAGTGAGCGACTAGCGGGGCAAGAGACCCAGTACTTC.

The CDR3 loop reads CASSLSTVQETQYF. The CDR3 DNA follows: TGCGCCAGCAGCTTATCGACAGTGCAAGAGACCCAGTACTTC. J is TRBJ2-5 and V is TRBV5-1; perhaps TRBD1 as D (5 bases). This CDR3 region has 14 residues. Looked up from germline, CDR1 is SGHRS and CDR2 is YFSETQ. Trimming left V 2 bases short and J 2 bases short, with 10 bases between. The full variable domain, rest sourced from reference TRBV5-1 and TRBJ2-5, is KAGVTQTPRYLIKTRGQQVTLSCSPISGHRSVSWYQQTPGQGLQFLFEYFSETQRNKGNFPGRFSGRQFSNSRSEMNVSTLELGDSALYLCASSLSTVQETQYFGPGTRLLVL.

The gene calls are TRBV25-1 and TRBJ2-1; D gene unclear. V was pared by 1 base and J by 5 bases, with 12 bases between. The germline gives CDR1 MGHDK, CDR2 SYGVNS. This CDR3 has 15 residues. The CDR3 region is CASSEWSRGNNEQFF. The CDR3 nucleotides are TGTGCCAGCAGTGAATGGAGTCGAGGTAACAATGAGCAGTTCTTC.

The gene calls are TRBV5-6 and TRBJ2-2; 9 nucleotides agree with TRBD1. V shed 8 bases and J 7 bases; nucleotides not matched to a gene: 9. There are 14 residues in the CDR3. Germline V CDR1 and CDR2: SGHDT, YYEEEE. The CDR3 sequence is CASQQGAIDGELFF. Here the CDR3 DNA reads TGTGCCAGTCAACAGGGGGCTATTGACGGGGAGCTGTTTTTT.

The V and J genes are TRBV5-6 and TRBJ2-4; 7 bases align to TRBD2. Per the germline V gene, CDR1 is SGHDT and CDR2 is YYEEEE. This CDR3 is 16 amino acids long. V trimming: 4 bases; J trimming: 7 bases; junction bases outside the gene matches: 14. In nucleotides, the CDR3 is TGTGCCAGCAGCCAGTGGACTAGGATGATTTTGAACATTCAGTACTTC. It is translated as CASSQWTRMILNIQYF. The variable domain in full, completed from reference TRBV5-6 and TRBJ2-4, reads DAGVTQSPTHLIKTRGQQVTLRCSPKSGHDTVSWYQQALGQGPQFIFQYYEEEERQRGNFPDRFSGHQFPNYSSELNVNALLLGDSALYLCASSQWTRMILNIQYFGAGTRLSVL.

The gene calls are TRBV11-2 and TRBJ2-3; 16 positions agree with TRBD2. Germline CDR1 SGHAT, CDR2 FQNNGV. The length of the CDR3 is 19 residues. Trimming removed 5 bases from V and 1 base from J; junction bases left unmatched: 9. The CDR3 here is CASSIPGLAGGLGTDTQYF. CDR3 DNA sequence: TGTGCCAGCAGCATCCCGGGACTAGCGGGAGGGCTCGGCACAGATACGCAGTATTTT. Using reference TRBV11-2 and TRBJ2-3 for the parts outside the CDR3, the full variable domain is EAGVAQSPRYKIIEKRQSVAFWCNPISGHATLYWYQQILGQGPKLLIQFQNNGVVDDSQLPKDRFSAERLKGVDSTLKIQPAKLEDSAVYLCASSIPGLAGGLGTDTQYFGPGTRLTVL.

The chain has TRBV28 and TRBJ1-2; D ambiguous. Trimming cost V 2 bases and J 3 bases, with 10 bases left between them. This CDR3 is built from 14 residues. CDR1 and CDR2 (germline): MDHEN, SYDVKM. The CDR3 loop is CASSLPDWDYGYTF. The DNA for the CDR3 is TGTGCCAGCAGTTTACCCGATTGGGACTATGGCTACACCTTC.

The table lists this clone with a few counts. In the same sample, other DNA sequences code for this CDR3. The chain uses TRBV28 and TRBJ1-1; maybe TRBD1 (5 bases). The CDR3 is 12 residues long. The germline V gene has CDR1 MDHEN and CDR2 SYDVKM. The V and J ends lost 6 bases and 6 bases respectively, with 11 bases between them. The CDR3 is CASSPGEAEAFF. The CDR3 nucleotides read TGTGCCAGCAGCCCGGGGGAGGCTGAAGCTTTCTTT. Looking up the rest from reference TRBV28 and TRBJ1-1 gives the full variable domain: DVKVTQSSRYLVKRTGEKVFLECVQDMDHENMFWYRQDPGLGLRLIYFSYDVKMKEKGDIPEGYSVSREKKERFSLILESASTNQTSMYLCASSPGEAEAFFGQGTRLTVV.

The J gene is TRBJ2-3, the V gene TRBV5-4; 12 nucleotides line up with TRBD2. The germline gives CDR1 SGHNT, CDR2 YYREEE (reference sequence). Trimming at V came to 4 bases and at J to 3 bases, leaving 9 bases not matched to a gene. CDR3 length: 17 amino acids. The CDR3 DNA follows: TGTGCCAGCAGCCAGGGCCAAGGGACTAGCGGGACAGATACGCAGTATTTT. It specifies CASSQGQGTSGTDTQYF. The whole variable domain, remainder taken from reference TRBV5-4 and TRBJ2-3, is ETGVTQSPTHLIKTRGQQVTLRCSSQSGHNTVSWYQQALGQGPQFIFQYYREEENGRGNFPPRFSGLQFPNYSSELNVNALELDDSALYLCASSQGQGTSGTDTQYFGPGTRLTVL.

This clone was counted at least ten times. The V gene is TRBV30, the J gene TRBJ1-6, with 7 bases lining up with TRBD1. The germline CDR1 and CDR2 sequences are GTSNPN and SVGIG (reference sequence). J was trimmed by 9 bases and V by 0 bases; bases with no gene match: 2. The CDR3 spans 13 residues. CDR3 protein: CAWSVNRGSPLHF. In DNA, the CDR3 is TGTGCCTGGAGTGTAAACAGGGGTTCACCCCTCCACTTT.

CDR3 protein: CASSPRSRPSTDTQYF. CDR3 bases: TGTGCCAGCAGCCCTAGGTCCCGGCCTAGCACAGATACGCAGTATTTT. The V call is TRBV7-2, the J call TRBJ2-3; D not resolved. Germline V gene sequence: CDR1 SGHTA, CDR2 FQGNSA. This CDR3 has 16 residues. V was shortened by 5 bases and J by 0 bases, with 15 bases between the two germline ends.

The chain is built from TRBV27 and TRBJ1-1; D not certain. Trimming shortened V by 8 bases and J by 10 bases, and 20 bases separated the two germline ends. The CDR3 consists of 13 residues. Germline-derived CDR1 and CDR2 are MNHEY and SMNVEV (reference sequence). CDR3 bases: TGTGCCAGCCGAACCCTCGGGGTCGTGGTAGCTTTCTTT. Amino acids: CASRTLGVVVAFF.

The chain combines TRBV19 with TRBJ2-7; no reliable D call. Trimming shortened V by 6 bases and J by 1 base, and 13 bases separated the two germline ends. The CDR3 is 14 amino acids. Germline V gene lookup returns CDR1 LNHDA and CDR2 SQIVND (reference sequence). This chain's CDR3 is CASSVARKSYEQYF. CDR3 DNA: TGTGCCAGTAGCGTGGCTCGAAAGTCCTACGAGCAGTACTTC.

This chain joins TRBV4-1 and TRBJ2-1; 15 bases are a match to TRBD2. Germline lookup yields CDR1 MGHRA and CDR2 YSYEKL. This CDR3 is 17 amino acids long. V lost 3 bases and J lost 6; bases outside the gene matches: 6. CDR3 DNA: TGCGCCAGCAGCCACAATCAGGGACTAGCGGGAGGCAATGAGCAGTTCTTC. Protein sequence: CASSHNQGLAGGNEQFF.

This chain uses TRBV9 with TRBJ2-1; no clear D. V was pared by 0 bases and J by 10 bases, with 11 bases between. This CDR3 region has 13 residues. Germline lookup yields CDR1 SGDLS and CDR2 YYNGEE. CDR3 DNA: TGTGCCAGCAGCGTAGCTTTCGGGTGGGAGCAGTTCTTC. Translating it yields CASSVAFGWEQFF.

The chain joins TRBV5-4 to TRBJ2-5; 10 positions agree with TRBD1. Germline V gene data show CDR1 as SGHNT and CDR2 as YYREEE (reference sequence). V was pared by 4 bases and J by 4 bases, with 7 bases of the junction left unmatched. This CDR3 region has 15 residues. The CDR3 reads CASSPKTGGTETQYF. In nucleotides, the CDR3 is TGTGCCAGCAGCCCGAAGACAGGGGGCACAGAGACCCAGTACTTC.

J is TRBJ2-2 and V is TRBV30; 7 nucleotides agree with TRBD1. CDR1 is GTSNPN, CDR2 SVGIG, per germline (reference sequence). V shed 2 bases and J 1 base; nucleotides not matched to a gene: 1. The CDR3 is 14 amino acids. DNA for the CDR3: TGTGCCTGGAGTCAGGGGGTGAACACCGGGGAGCTGTTTTTT. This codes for CAWSQGVNTGELFF.

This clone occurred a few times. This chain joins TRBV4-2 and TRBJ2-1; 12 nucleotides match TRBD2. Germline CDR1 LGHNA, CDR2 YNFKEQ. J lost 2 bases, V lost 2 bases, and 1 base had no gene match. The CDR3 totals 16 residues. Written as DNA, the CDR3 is TGTGCCAGCAGCCAACTAGCGGGAGGGACCTACAATGAGCAGTTCTTC. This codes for CASSQLAGGTYNEQFF.

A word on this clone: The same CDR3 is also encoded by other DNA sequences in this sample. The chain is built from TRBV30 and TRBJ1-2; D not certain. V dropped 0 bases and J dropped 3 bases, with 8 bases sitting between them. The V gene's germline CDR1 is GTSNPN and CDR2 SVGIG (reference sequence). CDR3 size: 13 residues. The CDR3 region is CAWSVGGDYGYTF. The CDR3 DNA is TGTGCCTGGAGTGTAGGTGGGGACTATGGCTACACCTTC. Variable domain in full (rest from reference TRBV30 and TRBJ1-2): SQTIHQWPATLVQPVGSPLSLECTVEGTSNPNLYWYRQAAGRGLQLLFYSVGIGQISSEVPQNLSASRPQDRQFILSSKKLLLSDSGFYLCAWSVGGDYGYTFGSGTRLTVV.

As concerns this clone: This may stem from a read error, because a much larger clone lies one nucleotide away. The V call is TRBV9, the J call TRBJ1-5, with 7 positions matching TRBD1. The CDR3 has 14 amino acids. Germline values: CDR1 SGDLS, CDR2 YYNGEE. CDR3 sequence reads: CVSSVGGGGQPQHF. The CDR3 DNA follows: TGTGTCAGCAGCGTAGGAGGGGGCGGTCAGCCCCAGCATTTT.

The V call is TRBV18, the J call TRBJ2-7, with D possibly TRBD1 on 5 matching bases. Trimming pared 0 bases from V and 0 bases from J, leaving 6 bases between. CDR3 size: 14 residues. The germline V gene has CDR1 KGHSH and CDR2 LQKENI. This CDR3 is CASSPPDSSYEQYF. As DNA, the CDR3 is TGTGCCAGCTCACCACCCGACAGCTCCTACGAGCAGTACTTC.